This entry is about one TCR beta chain. This clone was seen just once. The antigen it recognizes is unknown. Base qualities are not provided; no much larger clone lies one nucleotide away. This specimen comes from a study of blood T cell repertoires in COVID-19 (dated by TCRdb to 2020 to 2022). Broadly, across the study: Samples covering the acute and convalescent phases of COVID-19 were provided by collaborators in the United States, Italy and Spain. Where available, HLA class I and class II types were taken from metadata supplied by the sample provider and were not determined by assay-based typing. Nearly every sample came with metadata listing a de-identified subject ID, COVID-19 status, age in years and sex. The material from the prospective study consisted of cDNA or gDNA derived from T cells, B-cell-depleted T cells, or PBMCs. The dataset comprised deeply sampled blood TCRbeta repertoires from subjects exposed to, actively infected with, or recovered from COVID-19. A freely available public database, intended as a resource for researchers studying the immune response to SARS-CoV-2, is where the repertoires were released. The samples were drawn from the first 160 participants of the ongoing ImmuneRACE study and from some 1,300 subjects provided by 6 global collaborators.

What the authors observed across the whole study: How much clinical and demographic metadata was included differed by source and by participant, and the metadata was provided uncurated.

The immunoSEQ Assay, a bias-controlled multiplex PCR, was used to amplify TCRbeta CDR3 regions from genomic DNA. Per the authors' processing: Within the assay, amplification of reference gene primers was used to estimate how many nucleated cells each sample contained. To quantify the absolute abundance of each unique TCRbeta CDR3 rearrangement, sequence reads were collapsed and filtered. For each sample, productive Simpson clonality was calculated as the square root of Simpson's diversity index across productive rearrangements. Here the immuneACCESS table is served through TCRdb, limited to in-frame sequences with V and J called. Missing clones are a known gap in these copies; in checked studies unresolved V genes cover under half, and the rest lacks a known reason. From that table come the V and J calls and clone size; the DNA was used to work out D and trimming. This sample has about 62,000 clones in its table, and around 74% of those were observed once. The biggest ten clones account for over 5% of the sample.

V loses 0 bases, J loses 12 bases, and the germline ends lie 12 bases apart. For CDR1 and CDR2, the germline V gene lists MNHEY and SVGAGI. There are 13 amino acids in the CDR3, from cysteine to phenylalanine inclusive. Only CDR3 DNA is held: 39 bases, read in frame from base 1. Each collaborating institution followed its own protocols to collect whole blood in K2EDTA tubes. Collaborator samples were shipped for TCRbeta analysis as frozen whole blood, isolated PBMCs, or DNA extracted from either sample type. Sequencing was performed on peripheral blood. The source is a woman in her fifties or sixties with active or convalescent COVID-19. The chain is encoded by TRBV6-5 joined to TRBJ2-1; perhaps TRBD2 is the D gene, with 5 bases matching. The sequenced DNA is TGTGCCAGCAGTTACTCGGCGGGCGCCGGGCAGTTCTTC. Translated, this is CASSYSAGAGQFF.